The 29 T cell receptor beta chains in this list originate from one sample, sequenced in a study of early T cells in non-severe SARS-CoV-2 infection. TCRdb used MiXCR to reprocess the 5' RACE reads, holding one entry per CDR3 protein. Of about 76,000 distinct CDR3 sequences in the sample, roughly 12% were seen once. Material: whole blood. The receptor set was obtained from an adult who was a healthcare worker with PCR-confirmed SARS-CoV-2 infection or an uninfected control (not recorded which).

This clonotype was observed a handful of times. The J gene is TRBJ2-7, the V gene TRBV28; a weak D match, TRBD2 (5 bases). Germline CDR1 MDHEN, CDR2 SYDVKM. Trimming cost V 8 bases and J 5 bases, with 19 bases left between them. This CDR3 comprises 14 residues. DNA for the CDR3: TGTGCCAGCCGTCCTCCGGACTTTTTCCACGAGCAGTACTTC. The encoded protein is CASRPPDFFHEQYF.

This clonotype appeared a few times. The chain uses TRBV19 and TRBJ1-3; tentatively, D is TRBD1 (6 bases). V was cut by 10 bases and J by 0 bases, with 16 bases left in between. The CDR3 contains 15 residues. Germline V gene data show CDR1 as LNHDA and CDR2 as SQIVND (reference sequence). The DNA for the CDR3 is TGTGCCACCCACCGGGACACATCCTCTGGAAACACCATATATTTT. Its translation: CATHRDTSSGNTIYF.

The chain carries TRBV27 and TRBJ2-1, with a tentative D call TRBD1 (5 bases). V shed 8 bases and J shed 1 base, with 12 bases lying between them. This CDR3 is 14 amino acids long. Germline V gives CDR1 MNHEY, CDR2 SMNVEV (reference sequence). The CDR3 reads CASQFAGSYNEQFF. CDR3 coding DNA: TGTGCCAGCCAGTTTGCAGGGTCCTACAATGAGCAGTTCTTC.

This clonotype was seen repeatedly, ten times or more. The genes are TRBV6-4 and TRBJ2-3; tentatively, D is TRBD2 (6 bases). The CDR3 consists of 15 residues. CDR1 is MRHNA and CDR2 is SNTAGT in the germline V gene. V gave up 0 bases and J gave up 1 base, with 8 bases separating them. CDR3: CASSDSASGTDTQYF. As DNA, the CDR3 is TGTGCCAGCAGTGACTCGGCTAGCGGCACAGATACGCAGTATTTT.

The sample holds many counts of this clonotype. The chain uses TRBV5-1 and TRBJ1-6; weak D call: TRBD1 (6 bases). The germline V gene encodes CDR1 SGHRS and CDR2 YFSETQ. The CDR3 loop spans 16 amino acids. V gave up 1 base and J gave up 7 bases, with 15 bases separating them. The CDR3 region is CASSLNTGAFNSPLHF. In nucleotides, the CDR3 is TGCGCCAGCAGCTTGAATACGGGGGCGTTCAATTCACCCCTCCACTTT.

The chain links TRBV25-1 to TRBJ1-5, with TRBD1 identical over 9 bases. The CDR3 covers 14 residues. J lost 5 bases, V lost 6 bases, and 5 bases had no gene match. The V gene's germline CDR1 is MGHDK and CDR2 SYGVNS. This chain's CDR3 is CASSSTGGDQPQHF. The CDR3 nucleotides read TGTGCCAGCAGCTCCACAGGGGGCGATCAGCCCCAGCATTTT.

Only a few counts were recorded for this clonotype. The chain links TRBV29-1 to TRBJ2-7, with TRBD2 identical over 10 bases. Per the germline V gene, CDR1 is SQVTM and CDR2 is ANQGSEA. V trimming: 5 bases; J trimming: 5 bases; junction bases outside the gene matches: 21. CDR3 size: 18 residues. The CDR3 here is CSVTRTSGLPSGYHEQYF. CDR3 sequence (DNA): TGCAGCGTTACTCGGACTAGCGGCCTACCCTCTGGTTACCACGAGCAGTACTTC.

At least ten counts were recorded for this clonotype. The chain joins TRBV5-1 to TRBJ1-1, with 8 bases aligning to TRBD1. J lost 1 base, V lost 9 bases, and 14 bases had no gene match. There are 16 residues in the CDR3. In germline, CDR1 is SGHRS, CDR2 YFSETQ. The CDR3: CATTDRAEPANTEAFF. For the CDR3, the DNA is TGCGCCACCACGGACAGGGCTGAGCCGGCGAACACTGAAGCTTTCTTT.

This clonotype was picked up many times. The rearrangement uses TRBV12-3 or TRBV12-4 and TRBJ2-7; D unresolved. The CDR3 consists of 15 residues. The V and J ends lost 7 bases and 1 base respectively, with 17 bases between them. The CDR3 DNA follows: TGTGCCAGCATGTCTACAGAGGAGATGTCCTACGAGCAGTACTTC. It codes for CASMSTEEMSYEQYF.

The V gene is TRBV9, the J gene TRBJ2-1; tentatively, D is TRBD2 (5 bases). The CDR3 has 15 residues. V was clipped by 0 bases and J by 10 bases, with 17 bases between them. Looked up from germline, CDR1 is SGDLS and CDR2 is YYNGEE. The CDR3 DNA follows: TGTGCCAGCAGCGTAGGGGTAGCGAGAGTGGAGGAGCAGTTCTTC. Amino acid sequence: CASSVGVARVEEQFF.

The chain joins TRBV5-1 to TRBJ2-3; 12 bases map to TRBD2. Per the germline V gene, CDR1 is SGHRS and CDR2 is YFSETQ. The CDR3 extends over 14 amino acids. After removal of 5 bases from V and 5 bases from J, the junction contained 3 bases not matched to a gene. The CDR3 region is CASRTSGSGDTQYF. In DNA form, the CDR3 reads TGCGCCAGCAGGACTAGCGGGAGTGGAGATACGCAGTATTTT.

This chain connects TRBV20-1 to TRBJ2-2; possibly TRBD2 for D (6 bases). Trimming cost V 1 base and J 7 bases, with 10 bases left between them. The CDR3 has 13 residues. Per the germline V gene, CDR1 is DFQATT and CDR2 is SNEGSKA (reference sequence). Here the CDR3 DNA reads TGCAGTGCTAGAGTCCCCGGGGGCGGGGAGCTGTTTTTT. Its translation: CSARVPGGGELFF.

This clonotype turned up a few times. The V gene is TRBV7-3, the J gene TRBJ1-2; D call uncertain. Germline assignment: CDR1 SGHTA and CDR2 FQGTGA. Trimming took 7 bases from V and 4 from J, leaving 16 bases between them. This CDR3 comprises 14 residues. CDR3 protein: CASIPGTPFYGYTF. CDR3 nucleotides: TGTGCCAGCATCCCCGGTACCCCTTTCTATGGCTACACCTTC.

This clonotype showed up many times. The chain recombines TRBV19 with TRBJ2-1; a weak D match, TRBD2 (6 bases). Germline CDR1 and CDR2: LNHDA and SQIVND (reference sequence). The CDR3 loop spans 17 amino acids. Trimming took 5 bases from V and 0 from J, leaving 17 bases between them. CDR3 in DNA: TGTGCCAGTAGTCTCGGGATGGCGGGAAACTCCTACAATGAGCAGTTCTTC. This encodes CASSLGMAGNSYNEQFF.

This clonotype was counted many times. This chain uses TRBV28 with TRBJ1-1; D is unresolved. V was shortened by 5 bases and J by 0 bases, with 16 bases between the two germline ends. The CDR3 spans 16 residues. CDR1 is MDHEN and CDR2 is SYDVKM in the germline V gene. The CDR3 coding sequence is TGTGCCAGCAGTCTCCCGCCGGGTCTTCTGAACACTGAAGCTTTCTTT. It specifies CASSLPPGLLNTEAFF.

The DNA of the CDR3 is TGTGCCTGGAGTGTGGGTGGTAACACTGAAGCTTTCTTT. Amino acid sequence: CAWSVGGNTEAFF. The chain employs TRBV30 and TRBJ1-1; D uncertain. The V end lost 0 bases, the J end lost 2 bases, and 7 bases lay between the germline ends. The CDR3 consists of 13 residues. The V gene's germline CDR1 is GTSNPN and CDR2 SVGIG (reference sequence).

This clonotype was observed a few times. CDR3 region: CSARDPHSPGMNKNIQYF. For the CDR3, the DNA is TGCAGTGCTAGAGATCCCCACAGCCCGGGAATGAATAAAAACATTCAGTACTTC. The rearrangement uses TRBV20-1 and TRBJ2-4; weak D call: TRBD2 (5 bases). The CDR3 length is 18 residues. V was trimmed by 0 bases and J by 4 bases, leaving 22 bases between them. CDR1 and CDR2 (germline): DFQATT, SNEGSKA (reference sequence).

This clonotype appeared a few times. J is TRBJ1-1 and V is TRBV29-1, with 7 positions matching TRBD1. CDR3 length equals 15 residues. Germline trimming cut 0 bases from V and 7 bases from J; bases unmatched to any gene: 11. CDR1 and CDR2 (germline): SQVTM, ANQGSEA. Here the CDR3 DNA reads TGCAGCGTTGAAGATCCGGTCGGGACAGAGGGTGAAGCTTTCTTT. Residues: CSVEDPVGTEGEAFF.

J is TRBJ2-3 and V is TRBV30; 9 nucleotides agree with TRBD2. This CDR3 region has 15 residues. After removal of 1 base from V and 1 base from J, the junction contained 3 bases not matched to a gene. CDR1 and CDR2 from the germline V gene are GTSNPN and SVGIG (reference sequence). The CDR3 DNA follows: TGTGCCTGGAGTGCGGCGGGAGGGGGCACAGATACGCAGTATTTT. Its translation is CAWSAAGGGTDTQYF. Full variable domain (rest looked up from reference TRBV30 and TRBJ2-3): SQTIHQWPATLVQPVGSPLSLECTVEGTSNPNLYWYRQAAGRGLQLLFYSVGIGQISSEVPQNLSASRPQDRQFILSSKKLLLSDSGFYLCAWSAAGGGTDTQYFGPGTRLTVL.

This clonotype was seen many times. The chain joins TRBV5-1 to TRBJ2-1; maybe TRBD1 (6 bases). Germline CDR1 SGHRS, CDR2 YFSETQ. With 0 bases removed from V and 4 bases from J, the gap between germline ends came to 11 bases. This CDR3 contains 15 residues. The CDR3 DNA follows: TGCGCCAGCAGCTTGGGGACAGAGCGATACAATGAGCAGTTCTTC. Its protein product is CASSLGTERYNEQFF.

This clonotype was counted between two and nine times. The J gene is TRBJ1-1, the V gene TRBV6-1; unclear D gene. The CDR3 runs 15 residues. From germline, CDR1 is MNHNS and CDR2 SASEGT. V was cut by 9 bases and J by 6 bases, with 23 bases left in between. Here the CDR3 reads CASLAGKPLWAEAFF. As DNA, the CDR3 is TGTGCCAGTCTTGCCGGGAAACCCTTATGGGCTGAAGCTTTCTTT.

The chain carries TRBV9 and TRBJ1-1; TRBD1 is a possible D gene (6 bases). Germline V gives CDR1 SGDLS, CDR2 YYNGEE. The CDR3 totals 14 residues. Trimming pared 1 base from V and 7 bases from J, leaving 14 bases between. The CDR3 loop reads CASSVTGRIDEAFF. The CDR3 DNA follows: TGTGCCAGCAGCGTAACAGGGCGGATCGATGAAGCTTTCTTT.

This clonotype was observed many times. The CDR3 DNA sequence: TGTGCCAGCAGTTTAAATCAGGGGGCGAACGAAAAACTGTTTTTT. Protein product: CASSLNQGANEKLFF. This chain joins TRBV12-3 or TRBV12-4 and TRBJ1-4; 8 bases align to TRBD1. The CDR3 is 15 residues long. V lost 2 bases, J lost 8 bases, and 7 bases stayed unmatched.

The chain links TRBV23-1 to TRBJ2-1, with a weak D call TRBD2 (7 bases). TRBV23-1 is identified as an open reading frame with a role that is uncertain. The germline V and J ends were trimmed by 0 bases and 4 bases, with 13 bases remaining between them. The CDR3 runs 16 residues. The DNA of the CDR3 is TGCGCCAGCAGTCAATCGGAAGCGGGACAATACAATGAGCAGTTCTTC. It translates to CASSQSEAGQYNEQFF.

This clonotype was observed many times. The V and J genes are TRBV2 and TRBJ2-1, with D perhaps TRBD1 (5 bases). The CDR3 totals 16 residues. CDR1 and CDR2 from the germline V gene are SNHLY and FYNNEI. V was shortened by 7 bases and J by 6 bases, with 22 bases between the two germline ends. The chain's CDR3 is CASTKNAGNYINEQFF. Here the CDR3 DNA reads TGTGCCAGCACGAAAAATGCAGGGAATTACATCAATGAGCAGTTCTTC.

V gene TRBV9 combines with J gene TRBJ2-1; perhaps D is TRBD1 or TRBD2 (6 bases each). Trimming pared 0 bases from V and 8 bases from J, leaving 12 bases between. The CDR3 consists of 14 residues. Germline loops: CDR1 SGDLS, CDR2 YYNGEE. The CDR3 nucleotides are TGTGCCAGCAGCGTAGGAAGAAGGGGGGATGAGCAGTTCTTC. Translated, it gives CASSVGRRGDEQFF.

V gene TRBV19 combines with J gene TRBJ2-2; possibly TRBD2 for D (5 bases). V gave up 3 bases and J gave up 4 bases, with 18 bases separating them. Per germline, CDR1 LNHDA and CDR2 SQIVND (reference sequence). The CDR3 consists of 17 residues. This CDR3 is CASSIPGVGDFTGELFF. CDR3 DNA: TGTGCCAGTAGTATCCCCGGGGTAGGTGACTTCACCGGGGAGCTGTTTTTT.

This clonotype was observed a few times. The rearrangement uses TRBV7-6 and TRBJ2-1, with D possibly matching TRBD2 (5 bases). The CDR3 sequence is 14 residues long. Germline CDR1 and CDR2: SGHVS and FNYEAQ. Trimming left V 0 bases short and J 9 bases short, with 12 bases between. The DNA for the CDR3 is TGTGCCAGCAGCTTAGCGGGAGAAGGGTTTGAGCAGTTCTTC. Its protein product is CASSLAGEGFEQFF.

The chain joins TRBV28 to TRBJ1-1; no reliable D call. Trimming removed 3 bases at V and 2 bases at J, with 4 bases between. CDR3 length: 12 residues. Germline lookup yields CDR1 MDHEN and CDR2 SYDVKM. The CDR3 region is CASSFANTEAFF. The CDR3 region has the DNA TGTGCCAGCAGTTTCGCCAACACTGAAGCTTTCTTT. Based on the CDR3 plus reference TRBV28 and TRBJ1-1, the full variable domain is DVKVTQSSRYLVKRTGEKVFLECVQDMDHENMFWYRQDPGLGLRLIYFSYDVKMKEKGDIPEGYSVSREKKERFSLILESASTNQTSMYLCASSFANTEAFFGQGTRLTVV.